This TCR beta chain is from a study of CD8+ T cells in alopecia areata. General observations from the study: The presence of one nonresponder keeps the tie between baseline CD8+ expansion and response uncertain.

In each case, RNA was isolated and then reverse transcribed into cDNA as the sequencing template. Profiled with immunoSEQ multiplex PCR; TCRdb holds only in-frame clones, not every one. The sample includes fewer than 250,000 clones, around 43% of them seen just once. The treatment: oral pan-JAK inhibitor, 5-10 mg twice daily. The CDR3 loop spans 15 amino acids. Germline V lookup: CDR1 SQVTM, CDR2 ANQGSEA. V was cut by 7 bases and J by 4 bases, with 22 bases left in between. A remark on this clone: Its antigen is still unknown.

The material was CD4+ T cells sorted from blood, obtained at roughly week 36, from a patient treated with tofacitinib. This sequence was found in a human donor with alopecia areata. The chain has TRBV29-1 and TRBJ1-1; D is possibly TRBD1 (5 bases). The DNA of the CDR3 is TGCAGCGAAGTGCCCCCGGTCGCAGGGAGCACTGAAGCTTTCTTT. Translation: CSEVPPVAGSTEAFF.